This T cell receptor beta chain was recovered during a study of blood T cell repertoires in COVID-19. The wider study: COVID-19 samples, acute and convalescent, were from the United States, Italy and Spain. PBMCs, B-cell-depleted T cells, or T cells were the source of the cDNA or gDNA that made up the material.

Authors' data handling: Quantification of nucleated cells was approximated via reference gene primer amplification. Produced via immunoSEQ multiplex PCR; TCRdb's table is partial and in-frame only. That table gives V, J and clone size, and the DNA gave D and trimming. The sample holds around 70,000 clones, about 85% seen once. The germline V gene encodes CDR1 MNHEY and CDR2 SVGAGI. The CDR3 has 14 residues. J lost 6 bases, V lost 10 bases, and 10 bases had no gene match. V and J are TRBV6-5 and TRBJ2-2; 8 bases fit TRBD1. The sample taken for sequencing was peripheral blood. The TCR was taken from a man over 45 with COVID-19, enrolled during active disease. The CDR3 protein is CATKPGRGPGELFF. CDR3 DNA sequence: TGTGCCACTAAACCAGGCAGGGGGCCCGGGGAGCTGTTTTTT.